These T cell receptor beta chains were read from a single sample in a study of blood T cells in healthy people across ages. TCRdb itself ran the 5' RACE reads through MiXCR, one entry per CDR3 protein. The sample yields around 1,100,000 distinct CDR3 sequences, more than 30% seen once. The sequenced sample was blood. The receptor source for this set is a man younger than 35 in good health. CDR3s include the opening cysteine and the closing phenylalanine or tryptophan.

CDR3 length: 14
V gene: TRBV10-3
CDR3 protein: CATKATGDGNTIYF

CDR3 length: 15
V gene: TRBV3-1
CDR3 protein: CASSQTSGENNEQFF

CDR3 length: 13
V gene: TRBV28
CDR3 protein: CASSGQGRPPLHF

CDR3 length: 13
V gene: TRBV30
CDR3 protein: CALIRMVPYGYTF

CDR3 length: 14
V gene: TRBV13
CDR3 protein: CVSSLGQDLYEQYF

CDR3 length: 17
V gene: TRBV7-3
CDR3 protein: CASSLTGRGRGTTEAFF

CDR3 length: 17
V gene: TRBV4-3
CDR3 protein: CASSQDLSGVRYNEQFF

CDR3 length: 19
V gene: TRBV4-1
CDR3 protein: CASSQGVFIGGSSYNEQFF

CDR3 length: 13
V gene: TRBV13
CDR3 protein: CASSPSLQETQYF

CDR3 length: 13
V gene: TRBV10-3
CDR3 protein: CAISAGANQPQHF

CDR3 length: 17
V gene: TRBV4-1
CDR3 protein: CASSSAPKTGGRYGYTF

CDR3 length: 15
V gene: TRBV29-1
CDR3 protein: CSVVLLKQGNTEAFF

CDR3 length: 12
V gene: TRBV20-1
CDR3 protein: CSGGAGDSPPHF

CDR3 length: 15
V gene: TRBV25-1
CDR3 protein: CASSEGLENQETQYF

CDR3 length: 13
V gene: TRBV20-1
CDR3 protein: CSGTQSGYNEQFF

CDR3 length: 15
V gene: TRBV20-1
CDR3 protein: CSARAGPSNTGELFF

CDR3 length: 16
V gene: TRBV11-2
CDR3 protein: CASSSISGRNTGELFF

CDR3 length: 14
V gene: TRBV20-1
CDR3 protein: CSARLRDRGQPQHF

CDR3 length: 15
V gene: TRBV25-1
CDR3 protein: CASSESGRLSDGYTF

CDR3 length: 14
V gene: TRBV24-1
CDR3 protein: CATSSGGYYNEQYF

CDR3 length: 15
V gene: TRBV20-1
CDR3 protein: CSARAFRLSEGGYTF

CDR3 length: 12
V gene: TRBV7-2
CDR3 protein: CASSLGYPPLHF

CDR3 length: 14
V gene: TRBV9
CDR3 protein: CASSVEPTNYGYTF

CDR3 length: 16
V gene: TRBV12-3/TRBV12-4
CDR3 protein: CASSLEGAGGLYEQYF

CDR3 length: 11
V gene: TRBV30
CDR3 protein: CAWSVMETQYF

CDR3 length: 10
V gene: TRBV7-9
CDR3 protein: CASSLQEQFF

CDR3 length: 15
V gene: TRBV9
CDR3 protein: CASSVDTGAGYGYTF

CDR3 length: 12
V gene: TRBV6-5
CDR3 protein: CASSYSKGEQFF

CDR3 length: 14
V gene: TRBV3-1
CDR3 protein: CASSQDREGDTQYF

CDR3 length: 17
V gene: TRBV5-1
CDR3 protein: CASSLAIGTGGFYEQYF

CDR3 length: 13
V gene: TRBV7-9
CDR3 protein: CASTDLGYNEQYF

CDR3 length: 15
V gene: TRBV7-6
CDR3 protein: CASSLGLSSNYGYTF

CDR3 length: 11
V gene: TRBV7-9
CDR3 protein: CASSDAYGYTF

CDR3 length: 14
V gene: TRBV27
CDR3 protein: CASSRRDSRYEQFF

CDR3 length: 14
V gene: TRBV10-3
CDR3 protein: CAISESGSYYGYTF

CDR3 length: 16
V gene: TRBV9
CDR3 protein: CASSAQLDSLQWEQFF

CDR3 length: 15
V gene: TRBV6-6
CDR3 protein: CASSYRLGGTDTQYF

CDR3 length: 15
V gene: TRBV6-2/TRBV6-3
CDR3 protein: CASSRGTAFSYEQYF

CDR3 length: 15
V gene: TRBV7-8
CDR3 protein: CASSYRTGGPYEQYF

CDR3 length: 17
V gene: TRBV7-2
CDR3 protein: CASSLAGAQMYTDTQYF

CDR3 length: 14
V gene: TRBV4-2
CDR3 protein: CASSQELTNEKLFF

CDR3 length: 16
V gene: TRBV12-3/TRBV12-4
CDR3 protein: CASSPETGKHGEKLFF

CDR3 length: 10
V gene: TRBV29-1
CDR3 protein: CSVLAGELFF

CDR3 length: 19
V gene: TRBV12-5
CDR3 protein: CASGLVLSGRSTGANVLTF

CDR3 length: 21
V gene: TRBV4-2
CDR3 protein: CASSRDVGSSGGAMSSDTQYF

CDR3 length: 15
V gene: TRBV2
CDR3 protein: CASSAGGRITDTQYF